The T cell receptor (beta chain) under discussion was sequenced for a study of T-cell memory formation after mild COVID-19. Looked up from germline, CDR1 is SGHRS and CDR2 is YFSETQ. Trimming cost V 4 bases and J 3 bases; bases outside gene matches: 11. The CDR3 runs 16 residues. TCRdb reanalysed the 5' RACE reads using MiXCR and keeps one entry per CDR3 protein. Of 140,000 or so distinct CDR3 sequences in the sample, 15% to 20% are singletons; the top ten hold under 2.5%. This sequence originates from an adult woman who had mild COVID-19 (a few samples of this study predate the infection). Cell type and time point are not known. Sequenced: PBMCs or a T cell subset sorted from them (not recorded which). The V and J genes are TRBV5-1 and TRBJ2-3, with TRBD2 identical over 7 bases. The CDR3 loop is CASSPRGGTVTDTQYF. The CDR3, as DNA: TGCGCCAGCAGCCCGAGGGGAGGGACGGTAACAGATACGCAGTATTTT.